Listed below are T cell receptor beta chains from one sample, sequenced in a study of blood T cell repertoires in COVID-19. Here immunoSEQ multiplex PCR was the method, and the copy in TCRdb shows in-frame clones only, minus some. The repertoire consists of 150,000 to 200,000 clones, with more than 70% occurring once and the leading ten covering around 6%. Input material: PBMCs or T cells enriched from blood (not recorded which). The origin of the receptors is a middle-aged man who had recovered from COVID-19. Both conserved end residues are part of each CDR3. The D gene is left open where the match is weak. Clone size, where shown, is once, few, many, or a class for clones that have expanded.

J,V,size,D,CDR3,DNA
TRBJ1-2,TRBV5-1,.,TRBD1,CASSSGQTYYGYTF,TGCGCCAGCAGCTCGGGACAGACTTACTATGGCTACACCTTC
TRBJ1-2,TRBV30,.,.,CAWRTQGVDGYTF,TGTGCCTGGAGGACACAGGGTGTGGATGGCTACACCTTC
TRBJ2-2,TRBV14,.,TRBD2,CASSPLAGGGGTGELFF,TGTGCCAGCAGCCCCCTTGCTGGCGGGGGGGGCACCGGGGAGCTGTTTTTT
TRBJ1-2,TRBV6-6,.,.,CASSYPPGGYTF,TGTGCCAGCAGTTACCCTCCGGGTGGCTACACCTTC
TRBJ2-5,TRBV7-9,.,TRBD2,CASSLSGGANRQETQYF,TGTGCCAGCAGCCTTAGCGGGGGGGCGAATAGACAAGAGACCCAGTACTTC
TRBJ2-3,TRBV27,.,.,CASSLRGLSTDTQYF,TGTGCCAGCAGTTTAAGGGGCCTTAGCACAGATACGCAGTATTTT
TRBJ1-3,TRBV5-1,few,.,CASSLGQIGNTIYF,TGCGCCAGCAGCTTAGGACAAATTGGAAACACCATATATTTT
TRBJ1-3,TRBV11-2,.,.,CASSLDGRNTIYF,TGTGCCAGCAGCTTAGATGGCCGAAACACCATATATTTT
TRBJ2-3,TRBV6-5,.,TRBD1,CASRPNRGMQYF,TGTGCCAGCAGGCCAAACAGGGGTATGCAGTATTTT
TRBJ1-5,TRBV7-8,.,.,CASSLGGIGQPQHF,TGTGCCAGCAGCTTAGGGGGCATCGGTCAGCCCCAGCATTTT
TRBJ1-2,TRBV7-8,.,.,CASSSGRSSGGYTF,TGTGCCAGCAGCTCCGGCCGTAGCTCCGGAGGCTACACCTTC